The 26 T cell receptor beta chains listed next were all sequenced from one sample in a study of T cell changes during pregnancy in multiple sclerosis. Sequencing used immunoSEQ multiplex PCR; TCRdb keeps in-frame clones, though not all of them. The data hold approximately 100,000 clones, with almost 95% observed a single time. Source: peripheral blood, taken after pregnancy. The receptors shown here come from a female donor with multiple sclerosis, enrolled in a pregnancy study.

The chain joins TRBV5-1 to TRBJ2-3; possible D gene TRBD1, 6 bases. Germline V lookup: CDR1 SGHRS, CDR2 YFSETQ. Trimming pared 5 bases from V and 0 bases from J, leaving 10 bases between. The CDR3 consists of 14 residues. CDR3 protein: CASRQGHSTDTQYF. CDR3 coding DNA: TGCGCCAGCAGACAGGGTCATAGCACAGATACGCAGTATTTT.

The CDR3 spells CASTESGGAYEQYF. The CDR3 coding sequence is TGTGCCAGCACCGAAAGCGGGGGGGCCTACGAGCAGTACTTC. The rearrangement uses TRBV7-2 and TRBJ2-7; TRBD2 matches 10 bases. Germline-derived CDR1 and CDR2 are SGHTA and FQGNSA. J was trimmed by 2 bases and V by 7 bases; bases with no gene match: 5. The CDR3 loop spans 14 amino acids.

The genes are TRBV19 and TRBJ1-1; unclear D gene. From germline, CDR1 is LNHDA and CDR2 SQIVND (reference sequence). Trimming took 9 bases from V and 3 from J, leaving 20 bases between them. The CDR3 consists of 15 residues. CDR3 in DNA: TGTGCCAGCACGATCCTATCCGGTAGTGACACTGAAGCTTTCTTT. The encoded protein is CASTILSGSDTEAFF.

V and J are TRBV28 and TRBJ1-3; D uncertain. The ends were cut back, 1 base at V and 0 bases at J, with 10 bases in the middle. The CDR3 runs 16 residues. The germline gives CDR1 MDHEN, CDR2 SYDVKM. The CDR3 loop reads CASSLLGSYSGNTIYF. In DNA form, the CDR3 reads TGTGCCAGCAGTTTATTGGGCAGTTACTCTGGAAACACCATATATTTT.

This clone is a singleton in its sample. The rearrangement links TRBV6-5 to TRBJ2-7; maybe TRBD1 (6 bases). CDR1 is MNHEY, CDR2 SVGAGI, per germline. The length of the CDR3 is 12 residues. Trimming took 5 bases from V and 4 from J, leaving 9 bases between them. The CDR3 here is CASSAQGYEQYF. Written as DNA, the CDR3 is TGTGCCAGCAGTGCTCAGGGGTACGAGCAGTACTTC.

The genes are TRBV7-6 and TRBJ2-5, with 9 bases aligning to TRBD1. Unmatched junction bases numbered 14, after V lost 4 bases and J lost 2 bases. The germline CDR1 and CDR2 sequences are SGHVS and FNYEAQ. The CDR3 loop spans 18 amino acids. The CDR3 coding sequence is TGTGCCAGCAGCTCCGAATTAGCCGGGACAGGGATACAAGAGACCCAGTACTTC. Translation gives CASSSELAGTGIQETQYF.

The rearrangement links TRBV6-1 to TRBJ2-7; 10 bases match TRBD1. J gave up 2 bases and V 7 bases, and 8 bases lay outside the gene matches. The CDR3 sequence is 15 residues long. The germline V gene encodes CDR1 MNHNS and CDR2 SASEGT. The CDR3 DNA follows: TGTGCCAGCATCCCGGGACAGGGGTTCCCCTACGAGCAGTACTTC. Translated, it gives CASIPGQGFPYEQYF.

The chain links TRBV29-1 to TRBJ1-1; TRBD1 matches at 11 bases. CDR3 size: 12 residues. Germline V gene data show CDR1 as SQVTM and CDR2 as ANQGSEA. The junction had 1 base not matched to a gene; V was cut back by 6 bases and J by 4 bases. The CDR3 loop reads CSVGQGATEAFF. CDR3 bases: TGCAGCGTCGGACAGGGGGCCACTGAAGCTTTCTTT. The full variable domain, rest sourced from reference TRBV29-1 and TRBJ1-1, is SAVISQKPSRDICQRGTSLTIQCQVDSQVTMMFWYRQQPGQSLTLIATANQGSEATYESGFVIDKFPISRPNLTFSTLTVSNMSPEDSSIYLCSVGQGATEAFFGQGTRLTVV.

The rearrangement uses TRBV5-4 and TRBJ2-3; D is undetermined. CDR3 length: 14 amino acids. Germline CDR1 reads SGHNT; CDR2 reads YYREEE (reference sequence). V lost 1 base and J 7 bases, leaving 13 bases between the germline ends. The DNA for the CDR3 is TGTGCCAGCAGCTTGACTAAAGGCCTATATACGCAGTATTTT. This gives the protein CASSLTKGLYTQYF. Filled out from reference TRBV5-4 and TRBJ2-3, the complete variable domain reads ETGVTQSPTHLIKTRGQQVTLRCSSQSGHNTVSWYQQALGQGPQFIFQYYREEENGRGNFPPRFSGLQFPNYSSELNVNALELDDSALYLCASSLTKGLYTQYFGPGTRLTVL.

CDR3 in DNA: TGCGCCAGCAGCTTTAGCGGGAGGGGGGGCGATGAGCAGTTCTTC. Translating it yields CASSFSGRGGDEQFF. The rearrangement uses TRBV5-1 and TRBJ2-1; 11 bases align to TRBD2. The germline V gene has CDR1 SGHRS and CDR2 YFSETQ. V was pared by 2 bases and J by 8 bases, with 6 bases of the junction left unmatched. CDR3 length: 15 residues.

The chain is built from TRBV27 and TRBJ2-1, with 12 positions matching TRBD2. Germline V gene lookup returns CDR1 MNHEY and CDR2 SMNVEV (reference sequence). Germline trimming cut 7 bases from V and 5 bases from J; bases unmatched to any gene: 6. The CDR3 runs 15 residues. CDR3 sequence reads: CASNRLAGVNNEQFF. For the CDR3, the DNA is TGTGCCAGCAACAGACTAGCGGGAGTAAACAATGAGCAGTTCTTC.

In nucleotides, the CDR3 is TGTGCCAGCAGCGCACCGCAGGGACTAGCGAGACAAGAGACCCAGTACTTC. This encodes CASSAPQGLARQETQYF. The rearrangement links TRBV9 to TRBJ2-5, with 10 bases fitting TRBD2. There are 17 residues in the CDR3. After removal of 3 bases from V and 2 bases from J, the junction contained 10 bases not matched to a gene. The germline gives CDR1 SGDLS, CDR2 YYNGEE.

This clone was detected only once. J is TRBJ1-1 and V is TRBV19, with 9 bases matching TRBD1. The germline V gene encodes CDR1 LNHDA and CDR2 SQIVND (reference sequence). This CDR3 spans 19 amino acids. V gave up 3 bases and J gave up 0 bases; unmatched junction bases: 14. CDR3 protein: CASSMGVWGQGEMNTEAFF. The CDR3 nucleotides read TGTGCCAGTAGTATGGGGGTTTGGGGACAGGGAGAGATGAACACTGAAGCTTTCTTT.

The gene calls are TRBV4-1 and TRBJ1-1, with D possibly TRBD1 on 5 matching bases. This CDR3 has 16 amino acids. Trimming removed 0 bases from V and 0 bases from J, with 11 bases in between. Germline values: CDR1 MGHRA, CDR2 YSYEKL. CDR3 DNA: TGCGCCAGCAGCCAAGACCCGGGACTGCTGAACACTGAAGCTTTCTTT. This translates into CASSQDPGLLNTEAFF.

This clone was detected only once. The J gene is TRBJ1-2, the V gene TRBV9; the D is unclear. There are 13 residues in the CDR3. Germline CDR1 and CDR2: SGDLS and YYNGEE. Deletions cut 7 bases from V and 0 bases from J, with 10 bases between. Here the CDR3 DNA reads TGTGCCAGCTCCGCGGGATCTAACTATGGCTACACCTTC. It is translated as CASSAGSNYGYTF.

V gene TRBV6-1 combines with J gene TRBJ1-2, with 9 bases matching TRBD1. The length of the CDR3 is 15 residues. Germline V gene data show CDR1 as MNHNS and CDR2 as SASEGT. V lost 6 bases and J lost 4; bases outside the gene matches: 9. In DNA form, the CDR3 reads TGTGCCAGCAGGCTCAACCGGGACAGGGCCTATGGCTACACCTTC. Residues: CASRLNRDRAYGYTF.

This clone was found once. The chain links TRBV19 to TRBJ1-2; 7 bases fit TRBD1. Germline values: CDR1 LNHDA, CDR2 SQIVND (reference sequence). V was clipped by 0 bases and J by 0 bases; unmatched bases: 10. The CDR3 contains 18 residues. The CDR3 here is CASSIDWRGGIANYGYTF. CDR3 coding DNA: TGTGCCAGTAGTATAGACTGGAGAGGGGGCATTGCTAACTATGGCTACACCTTC.

In nucleotides, the CDR3 is TGTGCCAGCAGCTTGGGCGGGGGGCCCGATACGCAGTATTTT. Translating gives CASSLGGGPDTQYF. This chain links TRBV5-8 with TRBJ2-3; TRBD2 matches at 8 bases. V dropped 0 bases and J dropped 6; count of bases not matched to a gene: 3. CDR1 SGHTS and CDR2 YDEGEE come from the germline V gene. The CDR3 contains 14 residues. The whole variable domain, remainder taken from reference TRBV5-8 and TRBJ2-3, is EAGVTQSPTHLIKTRGQQATLRCSPISGHTSVYWYQQALGLGLQFLLWYDEGEERNRGNFPPRFSGRQFPNYSSELNVNALELEDSALYLCASSLGGGPDTQYFGPGTRLTVL.

This clone was observed a single time. The junction shows a germline mismatch at one end, possibly a read error. The rearrangement uses TRBV7-9 and TRBJ2-7, with D possibly TRBD1 on 7 matching bases. In germline, CDR1 is SEHNR, CDR2 FQNEAQ (reference sequence). The CDR3 totals 15 residues. The CDR3, as DNA: TGTGCCAGCAGCTGGGGGGACCCGGGACAGTTAAAGGAGCACTTC. Amino acid sequence: CASSWGDPGQLKEHF.

CDR3: CASRAPQGLQETQYF. CDR3 nucleotide sequence: TGTGCCAGCAGGGCCCCCCAGGGCCTACAAGAGACCCAGTACTTC. This chain links TRBV6-5 with TRBJ2-5; TRBD1 might be the D (5 bases). V lost 6 bases to trimming and J lost 2 bases, with 16 bases between them. The germline V gene has CDR1 MNHEY and CDR2 SVGAGI. There are 15 residues in the CDR3.

V gene TRBV5-1 combines with J gene TRBJ2-7, with TRBD2 matching over 10 bases. Germline V CDR1 and CDR2: SGHRS, YFSETQ. J lost 0 bases, V lost 5 bases, and 5 bases had no gene match. The CDR3 contains 15 residues. As DNA, the CDR3 is TGCGCCAGCAGTTCCGGACTAGCGGACTCCTACGAGCAGTACTTC. Translated: CASSSGLADSYEQYF.

This clone is a singleton in its sample. CDR3 in amino acids: CASSQEFAKYNEQFF. Written as DNA, the CDR3 is TGTGCCAGCAGCCAAGAGTTCGCTAAATACAATGAGCAGTTCTTC. The chain employs TRBV4-2 and TRBJ2-1; D ambiguous. The V gene's germline CDR1 is LGHNA and CDR2 YNFKEQ. Trimming took off 0 bases at V and 4 bases at J, with 10 bases between the two ends. The CDR3 has 15 amino acids.

This chain joins TRBV11-3 and TRBJ2-5, with 7 bases matching TRBD1. The V segment lost 5 bases and the J segment 5 bases; nucleotides outside the gene matches: 8. Germline assignment: CDR1 SGHNT and CDR2 YENEEA. The CDR3 is 14 residues long. The CDR3, as DNA: TGTGCCAGCAGCCTCGGACAGGTATCGGAGACCCAGTACTTC. Translated, it gives CASSLGQVSETQYF.

The chain employs TRBV14 and TRBJ2-7; TRBD1 aligns across 8 bases. CDR1 is SGHDN and CDR2 is FVKESK in the germline V gene. CDR3 length: 15 amino acids. The V and J ends lost 1 base and 3 bases, in that order; junction bases with no gene match: 5. CDR3 in DNA: TGTGCCAGCAGCCAAGTCCGGGACAGGCGCTACGAGCAGTACTTC. It specifies CASSQVRDRRYEQYF.

The chain is built from TRBV7-9 and TRBJ2-5; D is possibly TRBD2 (5 bases). The CDR3 length is 14 residues. Trimming shortened V by 4 bases and J by 2 bases, and 11 bases separated the two germline ends. Germline lookup yields CDR1 SEHNR and CDR2 FQNEAQ (reference sequence). CDR3 sequence: CASSSDLSQETQYF. The DNA of the CDR3 is TGTGCCAGCAGCTCGGACTTGTCTCAAGAGACCCAGTACTTC.

The chain carries TRBV4-3 and TRBJ2-5; D remains unclear. Germline V CDR1 and CDR2: LGHNA, YSLEER. The CDR3 contains 15 residues. The ends were cut back, 0 bases at V and 5 bases at J, with 13 bases in the middle. CDR3 amino acids: CASSQDRNSGETQYF. The CDR3 DNA reads as TGCGCCAGCAGCCAAGATAGAAACTCCGGGGAGACCCAGTACTTC.